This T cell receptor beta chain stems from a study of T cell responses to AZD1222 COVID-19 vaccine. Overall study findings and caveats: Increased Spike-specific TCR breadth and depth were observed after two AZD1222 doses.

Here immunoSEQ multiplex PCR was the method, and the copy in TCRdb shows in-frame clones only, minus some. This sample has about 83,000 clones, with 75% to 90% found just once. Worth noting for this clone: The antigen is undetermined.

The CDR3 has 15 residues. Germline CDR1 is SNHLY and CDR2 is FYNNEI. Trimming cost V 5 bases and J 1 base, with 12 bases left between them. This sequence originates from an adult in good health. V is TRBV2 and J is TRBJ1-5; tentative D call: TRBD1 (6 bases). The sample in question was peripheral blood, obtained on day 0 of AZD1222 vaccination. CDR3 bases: TGTGCCAGCAGTCCCGGGACAAGAAGCAATCAGCCCCAGCATTTT. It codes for CASSPGTRSNQPQHF. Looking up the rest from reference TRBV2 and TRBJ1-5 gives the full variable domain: EPEVTQTPSHQVTQMGQEVILRCVPISNHLYFYWYRQILGQKVEFLVSFYNNEISEKSEIFDDQFSVERPDGSNFTLKIRSTKLEDSAMYFCASSPGTRSNQPQHFGDGTRLSIL.